This TCR beta chain originates from a study of blood T cell repertoires in COVID-19. Study overall: Whether acute or convalescent, the COVID-19 samples came from the United States, Italy and Spain.

V lost 5 bases and J lost 4, with 7 bases in between. The length of the CDR3 is 12 residues. Germline CDR1 is SGHDT and CDR2 is YYEEEE. How the authors handled the data: Amplification of reference gene primers provided the estimated nucleated cell counts. Here immunoSEQ multiplex PCR was the method, and the copy in TCRdb shows in-frame clones only, minus some. V and J calls and clone size follow that table, whereas D and trimming were derived from the DNA. The sample lists 370,000 or so clones, more than 70% seen once, with 1% to 1.5% in the top ten. Among Cohort 3 donors, those recovered had two negative PCRs, clearance, or symptom resolution.

The receptor was isolated from a man aged 25 to 45 who had recovered from COVID-19. V is TRBV5-6 and J is TRBJ2-1, with no clear D. The sequenced sample was PBMCs or T cells enriched from blood (not recorded which). CDR3 protein: CASRLTYNEQFF. The CDR3 DNA reads as TGTGCCAGCAGGCTGACATACAATGAGCAGTTCTTC.